These 30 T cell receptor beta chains came from one sample sequenced in a study of T cells in Graves' hyperthyroidism and ophthalmopathy. The source material, RNA transcripts, was used to amplify TCR beta CDR3 regions. The HTBI primer set was used in a first-round RT-PCR of the TCR CDR3. TCRdb redid the calling of the multiplex PCR reads with MiXCR, one entry per CDR3 protein. Counted here are 650,000 to 850,000 distinct CDR3 sequences, approximately 18% occurring once; the ten biggest clones make up about a sixth. The sequenced material came from blood. The receptors come from a woman between 50 and 59 years old with Graves' hyperthyroidism that later progressed to Graves' ophthalmopathy.

J is TRBJ1-4 and V is TRBV7-2, with 8 positions matching TRBD1. This CDR3 is built from 15 residues. From germline, CDR1 is SGHTA and CDR2 FQGNSA. V shed 5 bases and J 5 bases; nucleotides not matched to a gene: 7. The CDR3 DNA reads as TGTGCCAGCAGCCGAAGGACAGGGTTCAATGAAAAACTGTTTTTT. Translating it yields CASSRRTGFNEKLFF.

This clonotype was seen many times. This chain joins TRBV11-2 and TRBJ1-1; tentatively, D is TRBD1 (6 bases). Germline CDR1 and CDR2: SGHAT and FQNNGV. V was pared by 1 base and J by 5 bases, with 14 bases between. This CDR3 has 15 amino acids. This CDR3 is CASSLGTAGRTEAFF. The CDR3 DNA reads TGTGCCAGCAGCTTAGGGACAGCCGGAAGAACTGAAGCTTTCTTT.

About this clonotype: One end of the junction does not line up with germline, which may come from a read error. V usage is TRBV7-8 and J usage is TRBJ1-1; 9 bases are shared with TRBD1. The CDR3 spans 15 residues. Germline CDR1 SGHVS, CDR2 FQNEAQ. The CDR3 reads CASSSTGTGNTETFF. CDR3 nucleotide sequence: TGTGCCAGCAGCTCTACCGGGACAGGGAACACTGAAACTTTCTTT. The full variable domain, with the rest looked up from reference TRBV7-8 and TRBJ1-1, is GAGVSQSPRYKVAKRGQDVALRCDPISGHVSLFWYQQALGQGPEFLTYFQNEAQLDKSGLPSDRFFAERPEGSVSTLKIQRTQQEDSAVYLCASSSTGTGNTETFFGQGTRLTVV.

This chain links TRBV6-1 with TRBJ2-6, with D hard to call. The germline gives CDR1 MNHNS, CDR2 SASEGT. V was pared by 2 bases and J by 4 bases, with 9 bases between. The CDR3 sequence is 15 residues long. The CDR3 loop reads CASSEMDTGANVLTF. CDR3 sequence (DNA): TGTGCCAGCAGTGAAATGGATACCGGGGCCAACGTCCTGACTTTC.

The chain recombines TRBV12-5 with TRBJ2-3, with 8 bases aligning to TRBD2. The V gene's germline CDR1 is LGHNT and CDR2 FRNRAP. There are 14 residues in the CDR3. With V trimmed by 6 bases and J by 4 bases, 6 bases remained unmatched. The CDR3 nucleotides read TGTGCTAGTGGGCCGGGACTAGGGGCAGATACGCAGTATTTT. Amino acids: CASGPGLGADTQYF.

Ten or more counts support this clonotype. The CDR3 region is CASSEAQLARETQYF. The DNA for the CDR3 is TGTGCCAGCAGTGAAGCTCAACTAGCGCGGGAGACCCAGTACTTC. This chain links TRBV2 with TRBJ2-5; 7 bases are shared with TRBD2. J gave up 5 bases and V 0 bases, and 6 bases lay outside the gene matches. In germline, CDR1 is SNHLY, CDR2 FYNNEI. The CDR3 runs 15 residues.

The chain carries TRBV12-3 or TRBV12-4 and TRBJ2-1; D perhaps matches TRBD1 (6 bases). This CDR3 has 13 amino acids. Trimming removed 6 bases at V and 10 bases at J, with 16 bases between. The CDR3 region is CASSRRTVEEQFF. CDR3 DNA: TGTGCCAGCAGCCGAAGGACAGTGGAAGAGCAGTTCTTC.

This clonotype turned up a few times. The gene calls are TRBV19 and TRBJ2-5; no clear D gene. Trimming left V 3 bases short and J 5 bases short, with 25 bases between. The CDR3 spans 18 residues. Germline CDR1 reads LNHDA; CDR2 reads SQIVND (reference sequence). CDR3 sequence (DNA): TGTGCCAGTAGTATGATTGGCCTTCCAGGCTCCAAGGAGGAGACCCAGTACTTC. Amino acid sequence: CASSMIGLPGSKEETQYF. The full variable domain, with the rest looked up from reference TRBV19 and TRBJ2-5, is DGGITQSPKYLFRKEGQNVTLSCEQNLNHDAMYWYRQDPGQGLRLIYYSQIVNDFQKGDIAEGYSVSREKKESFPLTVTSAQKNPTAFYLCASSMIGLPGSKEETQYFGPGTRLLVL.

This clonotype was observed many times. The gene calls are TRBV13 and TRBJ2-7; 9 bases line up with TRBD1. The germline V gene encodes CDR1 PRHDT and CDR2 FYEKMQ (reference sequence). CDR3 length equals 13 residues. V lost 4 bases and J lost 3; bases outside the gene matches: 1. The CDR3 protein is CASSSDRGYEQYF. CDR3 coding DNA: TGTGCCAGCAGCTCGGACAGGGGCTACGAGCAGTACTTC.

The V and J genes are TRBV12-3 or TRBV12-4 and TRBJ1-2; the D is unclear. There are 11 residues in the CDR3. Trimming pared 10 bases from V and 8 bases from J, leaving 14 bases between. The CDR3 protein is CATDSDLGYTF. CDR3 sequence (DNA): TGTGCCACCGATTCGGACTTAGGCTACACCTTC.

This sequence joins TRBV15 and TRBJ1-4; D not resolved. Per the germline V gene, CDR1 is LNHNV and CDR2 is YYDKDF (reference sequence). The CDR3 contains 15 residues. Between the trimmed V and J ends, which lost 0 bases and 4 bases, there was a span of 9 bases. CDR3 protein: CATSRERRNNEKLFF. CDR3 bases: TGTGCCACCAGCAGAGAGCGCAGGAATAATGAAAAACTGTTTTTT.

This clonotype has a handful of counts. V is TRBV6-5 and J is TRBJ1-6, with a possible D match to TRBD1 (6 bases). CDR3 length: 18 residues. The ends were cut back, 2 bases at V and 0 bases at J, with 14 bases in the middle. Germline V CDR1 and CDR2: MNHEY, SVGAGI. The CDR3 here is CASSYTGQSSSYNSPLHF. CDR3 nucleotides: TGTGCCAGCAGTTACACAGGACAGTCGAGCTCCTATAATTCACCCCTCCACTTT.

This clonotype showed up many times. The CDR3 sequence is CASSTQPGRGQPQHF. The DNA for the CDR3 is TGTGCCAGCAGCACCCAGCCCGGGCGGGGCCAGCCCCAGCATTTT. The genes are TRBV9 and TRBJ1-5, with a tentative D call TRBD1 (5 bases). V dropped 4 bases and J dropped 7 bases, with 18 bases sitting between them. CDR1 is SGDLS and CDR2 is YYNGEE in the germline V gene. The CDR3 runs 15 residues.

This clonotype has at least ten counts. The CDR3 DNA follows: TGTGCCAGCAGCTTGAGAGGGGAGCTTCAGCCCCAGCATTTT. Residues: CASSLRGELQPQHF. This rearrangement joins TRBV5-5 to TRBJ1-5, with a tentative D call TRBD1 (5 bases). This CDR3 is 14 amino acids long. Trimming removed 1 base from V and 6 bases from J, with 11 bases in between. Germline V lookup: CDR1 SGHKS, CDR2 YYEKEE (reference sequence).

A few counts support this clonotype. The genes are TRBV27 and TRBJ1-6; D gene unclear. V lost 5 bases, J lost 7 bases, and 15 bases lay in between. This CDR3 is built from 15 residues. Germline V gene sequence: CDR1 MNHEY, CDR2 SMNVEV (reference sequence). DNA of the CDR3: TGTGCCAGCAGTACCCGGACGAGCAGCAATTCACCCCTCCACTTT. It is translated as CASSTRTSSNSPLHF.

This clonotype was seen at least ten times. The CDR3 protein is CASRNYKEGRPEAFF. The CDR3 region has the DNA TGCGCCAGCAGAAATTACAAGGAGGGACGCCCTGAAGCTTTCTTT. This chain joins TRBV5-1 and TRBJ1-1; tentatively, D is TRBD1 (5 bases). Looked up from germline, CDR1 is SGHRS and CDR2 is YFSETQ. Trimming removed 5 bases at V and 6 bases at J, with 20 bases between. This CDR3 contains 15 residues.

In its sample, this clonotype was seen a few times. This sequence joins TRBV7-9 and TRBJ1-6; 7 bases map to TRBD1. Trimming cost V 5 bases and J 6 bases; bases outside gene matches: 13. CDR3 length: 17 amino acids. The germline CDR1 and CDR2 sequences are SEHNR and FQNEAQ (reference sequence). The CDR3 nucleotides read TGTGCCAGCAGCCCTCTCCCCGACAGGGCTGGTAATTCACCCCTCCACTTT. This sequence encodes CASSPLPDRAGNSPLHF.

This clonotype was seen more than once but under ten times. J is TRBJ2-5 and V is TRBV9; 8 bases fit TRBD2. V trimming: 4 bases; J trimming: 3 bases; junction bases outside the gene matches: 8. The germline CDR1 and CDR2 sequences are SGDLS and YYNGEE. This CDR3 comprises 15 residues. CDR3: CASSPPGGGKETQYF. The CDR3 coding sequence is TGTGCCAGCAGCCCGCCTGGCGGGGGGAAAGAGACCCAGTACTTC.

This clonotype was seen repeatedly, ten times or more. The chain couples TRBV2 to TRBJ2-1, with 8 positions matching TRBD2. CDR1 is SNHLY, CDR2 FYNNEI, per germline. The trim removed 6 bases at V and 0 bases at J, leaving 13 bases unmatched. The CDR3 covers 18 residues. The CDR3 spells CASRQESGGSNSYNEQFF. In DNA form, the CDR3 reads TGTGCCAGCAGGCAGGAGAGCGGGGGCTCAAACTCCTACAATGAGCAGTTCTTC.

This clonotype was seen at least ten times. The chain couples TRBV3-1 to TRBJ2-3; 7 nucleotides line up with TRBD2. Germline CDR1 is LGHDT and CDR2 is YNNKEL (reference sequence). The junction had 5 bases not matched to a gene; V was cut back by 2 bases and J by 0 bases. CDR3 length: 16 residues. The CDR3 protein is CASSQIAGSSTDTQYF. The CDR3 DNA reads as TGTGCCAGCAGCCAAATAGCGGGTTCTAGCACAGATACGCAGTATTTT.

This clonotype was observed many times. The V call is TRBV6-1, the J call TRBJ1-2, with a possible D match to TRBD1 (5 bases). CDR1 is MNHNS and CDR2 is SASEGT in the germline V gene. The CDR3 length is 15 residues. Trimming shortened V by 2 bases and J by 0 bases, and 10 bases separated the two germline ends. The CDR3 DNA reads as TGTGCCAGCAGTGAATCGACAGTCACTAACTATGGCTACACCTTC. Encoded protein: CASSESTVTNYGYTF.

This clonotype was detected many times. The chain couples TRBV27 to TRBJ1-5, with 10 bases identical to TRBD1. Germline V gene sequence: CDR1 MNHEY, CDR2 SMNVEV (reference sequence). J lost 2 bases, V lost 2 bases, and 3 bases had no gene match. The CDR3 contains 16 residues. The CDR3 protein is CASSLGGTGGNQPQHF. CDR3 bases: TGTGCCAGCAGTTTAGGAGGGACAGGGGGCAATCAGCCCCAGCATTTT.

This clonotype was seen at least ten times. V usage is TRBV6-1 and J usage is TRBJ1-1; TRBD1 might be the D (5 bases). V was shortened by 0 bases and J by 1 base, with 12 bases between the two germline ends. Germline CDR1 and CDR2: MNHNS and SASEGT. This CDR3 spans 16 amino acids. The CDR3, as DNA: TGTGCCAGCAGTGAAGCGCTTCGGCAGGGGAACACTGAAGCTTTCTTT. This gives the protein CASSEALRQGNTEAFF.

The rearrangement joins TRBV6-1 to TRBJ1-2; D gene unclear. V was pared by 7 bases and J by 3 bases, with 12 bases between. This CDR3 has 13 residues. From germline, CDR1 is MNHNS and CDR2 SASEGT. CDR3 DNA sequence: TGTGCCAGCAAACCCCGGCCCTACTATGGCTACACCTTC. Translation: CASKPRPYYGYTF.

There are many counts of this clonotype. J is TRBJ2-7 and V is TRBV7-6; D ambiguous. Trimming shortened V by 1 base and J by 5 bases, and 9 bases separated the two germline ends. Germline lookup yields CDR1 SGHVS and CDR2 FNYEAQ. The CDR3 has 13 residues. The CDR3 DNA reads as TGTGCCAGCAGCTTAGACAGAATTCACGAGCAGTACTTC. Translated: CASSLDRIHEQYF.

J is TRBJ1-1 and V is TRBV13; D may be TRBD1 (6 bases). Looked up from germline, CDR1 is PRHDT and CDR2 is FYEKMQ (reference sequence). The CDR3 extends over 16 amino acids. With 2 bases removed from V and 3 bases from J, the gap between germline ends came to 16 bases. The CDR3 spells CASSLNIYREDTEAFF. The DNA of the CDR3 is TGTGCCAGCAGCTTAAATATTTACAGGGAGGACACTGAAGCTTTCTTT. The full variable domain, in which reference TRBV13 and TRBJ1-1 provide the parts outside the CDR3, is AAGVIQSPRHLIKEKRETATLKCYPIPRHDTVYWYQQGPGQDPQFLISFYEKMQSDKGSIPDRFSAQQFSDYHSELNMSSLELGDSALYFCASSLNIYREDTEAFFGQGTRLTVV.

Details on this clonotype: A single base separates this from a much larger clone, so it may be a read error. V and J are TRBV20-1 and TRBJ2-7, with TRBD2 identical over 7 bases. The germline V gene encodes CDR1 DFQATT and CDR2 SNEGSKA (reference sequence). The CDR3 loop spans 12 amino acids. The chain's CDR3 is CSGGGPDYEQCF. CDR3 sequence (DNA): TGCAGCGGGGGAGGGCCAGACTACGAGCAGTGCTTC.

The rearrangement uses TRBV10-3 and TRBJ2-5; 9 nucleotides match TRBD2. Per the germline V gene, CDR1 is ENHRY and CDR2 is SYGVKD. This CDR3 region has 13 residues. Germline trimming cut 6 bases from V and 5 bases from J; bases unmatched to any gene: 4. CDR3 bases: TGTGCCATCAGGCGGGGGGGCCCTGAGACCCAGTACTTC. Translating gives CAIRRGGPETQYF.

This clonotype was seen only a few times. The V gene is TRBV20-1, the J gene TRBJ1-2, with TRBD1 matching 7 bases. Germline-derived CDR1 and CDR2 are DFQATT and SNEGSKA (reference sequence). The CDR3 is 13 amino acids. V lost 7 bases and J lost 0; bases outside the gene matches: 5. The CDR3 bases are TGCAGTGTTTCGACAGGGCCTAACTATGGCTACACCTTC. Its translation: CSVSTGPNYGYTF.

This clonotype was recorded once. The chain recombines TRBV5-4 with TRBJ2-1; D possibly corresponds to TRBD2 (6 bases). The CDR3 is 15 amino acids. The V gene lost 0 bases and the J gene lost 2 bases, with 9 bases spanning the gap. CDR1 and CDR2 from the germline V gene are SGHNT and YYREEE (reference sequence). The CDR3 DNA follows: TGTGCCAGCAGCTTGGTGGAGGGAGCCTACAATGAGCAGTTCTTC. Residues: CASSLVEGAYNEQFF.